This T cell receptor (beta chain) is drawn from a study of T cell clones after liver transplantation. Points from the study as a whole: A significant post-transplant drop in circulating graft-donor-reactive CD4 TCRbeta sequences occurred in most of the 8 subjects. Small, mixed patient groups and varying post-transplant times limit these conclusions.

This table comes from immunoSEQ multiplex PCR, and its TCRdb copy is limited to in-frame clones, with some not included. The repertoire consists of fewer than 50,000 clones, with just over 85% occurring once and the leading ten covering 2% to 2.5%. Comment on this clone: Its antigen remains unidentified.

The germline V gene encodes CDR1 SGHRS and CDR2 YFSETQ. Germline trimming cut 1 base from V and 14 bases from J; bases unmatched to any gene: 6. The CDR3 runs 12 residues. This sequence was found in a human patient who received a liver transplant. The T cells may partly be graft donor cells. This sample comprised CD4+ T cells from blood, obtained 24 months after liver transplant. This chain links TRBV5-1 with TRBJ2-1; TRBD1 aligns across 7 bases. In DNA, the CDR3 is TGCGCCAGCAGCTTGTCCGGGACAGACAAGTTCTTC. It yields the protein CASSLSGTDKFF. Together with reference TRBV5-1 and TRBJ2-1, the CDR3 gives the full variable domain: KAGVTQTPRYLIKTRGQQVTLSCSPISGHRSVSWYQQTPGQGLQFLFEYFSETQRNKGNFPGRFSGRQFSNSRSEMNVSTLELGDSALYLCASSLSGTDKFFGPGTRLTVL.